Here is one T cell receptor beta chain with its context. Its antigen is as yet unknown. Trimming cost V 6 bases and J 0 bases, with 15 bases left between them. The germline V gene encodes CDR1 MNHEY and CDR2 SVGAGI. The CDR3 is made up of 15 amino acids. These data belong to a study of T cell responses to AZD1222 COVID-19 vaccine. Profiling relied on immunoSEQ multiplex PCR, and the TCRdb table lists in-frame clones only, not all of them. The sample records more than 150,000 clones, 75% to 90% being singletons. Study conclusions and caveats: Spike-specific TCR breadth and depth grew following two AZD1222 doses. Within unmutated variant regions lay the reported targets of nearly half of spike-specific TCRs. After the peak T cell response, and only then, were repertoires sampled.

The sample in question was peripheral blood, obtained after recovery from COVID-19. J is TRBJ2-7 and V is TRBV6-5; tentatively, D is TRBD1 (5 bases). The receptor comes from an adult who had recovered from COVID-19. The CDR3 spells CASRIQVYSSYEQYF. DNA for the CDR3: TGTGCCAGCAGAATACAGGTTTATAGCTCCTACGAGCAGTACTTC.